This T cell receptor beta chain was recovered during a study of OX40 agonist ivuxolimab in advanced cancers. Study background: Patients were dosed with the agonistic anti-OX40 (CD134) antibody ivuxolimab.

Some clones are missing from TCRdb's copy, which holds only in-frame ones; the method was immunoSEQ multiplex PCR. The data contain around 70,000 clones, about 85% of them singletons. V shed 2 bases and J shed 0 bases, with 5 bases lying between them. Germline CDR1 reads SGHRS; CDR2 reads YFSETQ. CDR3 length: 13 residues. Blood sampling took place at baseline, cycle 4 day 1, and cycle 7 day 1. The gene calls are TRBV5-1 and TRBJ1-1; no clear D. The material was CD4+ or CD8+ T cells sorted from blood, obtained in a trial of the OX40 agonist ivuxolimab. This TCR was sampled from an adult with an advanced solid tumor such as melanoma, head and neck, liver or kidney cancer. CDR3 loop: CASSLRVNTEAFF. The DNA for the CDR3 is TGCGCCAGCAGCTTAAGAGTGAACACTGAAGCTTTCTTT.